A selection of T cell receptor beta chains follows, all from one sample in a study of cytomegalovirus exposure and HLA in healthy donors. Method: immunoSEQ multiplex PCR; TCRdb's copy keeps in-frame clones and lacks some. The sample includes roughly 43,000 clones, roughly 93% of them seen just once. Input material: PBMCs. Receptors were obtained from a woman between 18 and 30 years old in good health and CMV-seronegative. Each CDR3 is given with its conserved first and last residue. The D gene is left open where the match is weak. Clone size is stated in some rows and not others, as once, few, many or a class when expanded.

clone_size	v_call	d_call	j_call	cdr3_aa	cdr3_nt
NA	TRBV19	NA	TRBJ1-1	CASNQGGMNTEAFF	TGTGCCAGTAACCAGGGAGGTATGAACACTGAAGCTTTCTTT
NA	TRBV7-9	TRBD2	TRBJ2-3	CASRPAGSTDTQYF	TGTGCCAGCAGGCCAGCGGGATCCACAGATACGCAGTATTTT
NA	TRBV4-1	NA	TRBJ2-1	CASSQDLGLRVF	TGCGCCAGCAGCCAAGATCTGGGACTTCGTGTCTTC
NA	TRBV10-1	NA	TRBJ2-1	CASSESTGYNEQFF	TGCGCCAGCAGTGAGTCCACCGGCTACAATGAGCAGTTCTTC
NA	TRBV18	TRBD2	TRBJ2-2	CASSLRTSGNTGELFF	TGTGCCAGCTCACTTAGGACTAGCGGGAACACCGGGGAGCTGTTTTTT
NA	TRBV4-1	NA	TRBJ1-1	CASSQGGSEAFF	TGCGCCAGCAGCCAAGGGGGCAGCGAAGCTTTCTTT
NA	TRBV28	TRBD1	TRBJ2-7	CASSGGGTGDYEQYF	TGTGCCAGCAGTGGGGGAGGGACAGGGGACTACGAGCAGTACTTC
NA	TRBV29-1	TRBD1	TRBJ2-1	CSVGTPGQVYEQFF	TGCAGCGTGGGGACCCCGGGACAGGTTTATGAGCAGTTCTTC
NA	TRBV28	TRBD1	TRBJ2-7	CASSDLGTGYYEQYF	TGTGCCAGCAGTGACCTCGGGACAGGGTACTACGAGCAGTACTTC
NA	TRBV10-3	TRBD1	TRBJ1-5	CAISIQGGNQPQHF	TGTGCCATCAGTATACAGGGGGGGAATCAGCCCCAGCATTTT
NA	TRBV5-1	NA	TRBJ1-1	CASRNRVGDTEAFF	TGCGCCAGCCGAAACAGGGTCGGTGACACTGAAGCTTTCTTT
once	TRBV2	TRBD1	TRBJ2-5	CASSMDRPRETQYF	TGTGCCAGCAGTATGGACAGGCCGAGGGAGACCCAGTACTTC
once	TRBV28	NA	TRBJ2-7	CASSLQGGNYEQYF	TGTGCCAGCAGTTTACAGGGCGGGAACTACGAGCAGTACTTC
once	TRBV6-1	TRBD1	TRBJ2-5	CASSVGTGPQETQYF	TGTGCCAGCAGTGTCGGGACAGGGCCTCAAGAGACCCAGTACTTC
NA	TRBV28	NA	TRBJ2-5	CASSFVDIGETQYF	TGTGCCAGCAGTTTCGTGGACATCGGGGAGACCCAGTACTTC
NA	TRBV6-6	NA	TRBJ2-7	CASSYRLGRGGFEQYF	TGTGCCAGCAGTTACCGCCTTGGCAGAGGAGGCTTCGAGCAGTACTTC
NA	TRBV7-3	TRBD2	TRBJ2-7	CASSRLAGYEQYF	TGTGCCAGCAGCCGACTAGCGGGCTACGAGCAGTACTTC
NA	TRBV19	NA	TRBJ2-1	CASSIRPSSRDNEQFF	TGTGCCAGTAGTATTCGACCCTCCTCTCGGGACAATGAGCAGTTCTTC
NA	TRBV6-5	NA	TRBJ1-2	CASSYGGAGYGYTF	TGTGCCAGCAGTTACGGGGGCGCGGGCTATGGCTACACCTTC
NA	TRBV19	NA	TRBJ2-7	CASSPRVQGSYEQYF	TGTGCCAGTAGTCCCCGGGTACAGGGCTCCTACGAGCAGTACTTC
NA	TRBV6-1	TRBD1	TRBJ2-1	CASSTGTGSNNEQFF	TGTGCCAGCAGTACCGGGACAGGGTCCAACAATGAGCAGTTCTTC
NA	TRBV6-5	TRBD1	TRBJ1-2	CASSYSGGTGDGYTF	TGTGCCAGCAGTTACTCGGGGGGGACAGGCGATGGCTACACCTTC
NA	TRBV29-1	TRBD1	TRBJ2-4	CSVVVWTGNIQYF	TGCAGCGTTGTGGTATGGACAGGAAACATTCAGTACTTC
NA	TRBV27	NA	TRBJ1-1	CASSLYGNKNEAFF	TGTGCCAGCAGTTTATATGGCAATAAAAATGAAGCTTTCTTT
NA	TRBV7-9	TRBD2	TRBJ2-3	CASRPTSGGAGDTQYF	TGTGCCAGCAGGCCTACTAGCGGGGGGGCAGGAGATACGCAGTATTTT
NA	TRBV11-2	NA	TRBJ2-2	CASSLALNTGELFF	TGTGCCAGCAGCTTAGCCCTCAACACCGGGGAGCTGTTTTTT
NA	TRBV6-1	TRBD2	TRBJ2-7	CASSEYGGGPYEQYF	TGTGCCAGCAGTGAATACGGGGGGGGGCCTTACGAGCAGTACTTC
once	TRBV28	TRBD1	TRBJ1-1	CASRIPGQQNTEAFF	TGTGCCAGCAGGATACCGGGACAGCAGAACACTGAAGCTTTCTTT
NA	TRBV19	TRBD1	TRBJ1-5	CASSITGGGHQPQHF	TGTGCCAGTAGTATAACAGGGGGCGGCCATCAGCCCCAGCATTTT
NA	TRBV7-3	TRBD1	TRBJ1-1	CASSRAAGTVYMNTEAFF	TGTGCCAGCAGCCGAGCCGCGGGGACAGTTTACATGAACACTGAAGCTTTCTTT
once	TRBV23-1	NA	TRBJ1-5	CVTTPERTEDQPQHF	TGCGTCACGACCCCGGAAAGGACAGAGGATCAGCCCCAGCATTTT
NA	TRBV4-1	TRBD1	TRBJ1-6	CASSSAASGGNSPLHF	TGCGCCAGCAGCTCCGCTGCATCAGGGGGCAATTCACCCCTCCACTTT
NA	TRBV7-9	TRBD2	TRBJ2-3	CASSRGSTGTDTQYF	TGTGCCAGCAGCCGCGGGAGTACCGGCACAGATACGCAGTATTTT
NA	TRBV7-3	TRBD1	TRBJ2-3	CASSLTGWTGTDTQYF	TGTGCCAGCAGCTTAACGGGCTGGACAGGGACAGATACGCAGTATTTT
NA	TRBV10-3	TRBD1	TRBJ2-7	CAIRGQGNEQYF	TGTGCCATCAGGGGACAGGGTAACGAGCAGTACTTC
NA	TRBV5-4	TRBD2	TRBJ2-1	CASSLERGGYSNEQFF	TGTGCCAGCAGCTTGGAACGGGGGGGCTATAGCAATGAGCAGTTCTTC
NA	TRBV5-1	NA	TRBJ2-1	CASSLGGLADNEQFF	TGCGCCAGCAGCTTGGGGGGATTAGCGGATAATGAGCAGTTCTTC
NA	TRBV27	TRBD1	TRBJ2-7	CASSEGTGSTYEQYF	TGTGCCAGCAGTGAAGGGACAGGGAGTACCTACGAGCAGTACTTC
NA	TRBV28	TRBD1	TRBJ1-1	CASSQTGTVNTEAFF	TGTGCCAGCAGTCAAACCGGGACAGTGAACACTGAAGCTTTCTTT
NA	TRBV6-1	NA	TRBJ2-3	CASSENAGSTDTQYF	TGTGCCAGCAGTGAAAATGCGGGGAGCACAGATACGCAGTATTTT
NA	TRBV2	TRBD1	TRBJ2-7	CASRGQGAGGFSYEQYF	TGTGCCAGCAGGGGACAGGGGGCCGGGGGCTTCTCCTACGAGCAGTACTTC
NA	TRBV11-2	TRBD1	TRBJ1-2	CASTADRDGGYTF	TGTGCCAGCACCGCGGACAGGGATGGTGGCTACACCTTC
NA	TRBV5-1	NA	TRBJ1-2	CASSVQVSGYGYTF	TGCGCCAGCAGCGTACAGGTATCCGGCTATGGCTACACCTTC
once	TRBV18	NA	TRBJ1-2	CASSQREGGYTF	TGTGCCAGCTCACAGAGGGAAGGAGGCTACACCTTC
NA	TRBV28	TRBD1	TRBJ2-1	CASSFQGQVNEQFF	TGTGCCAGCAGTTTCCAGGGACAGGTGAATGAGCAGTTCTTC
NA	TRBV5-1	NA	TRBJ1-1	CASSLTGEAFF	TGCGCCAGCAGCCTGACAGGAGAAGCTTTCTTT
NA	TRBV15	TRBD1	TRBJ1-4	CATSRDPGTGNEKLFF	TGTGCCACCAGCAGAGATCCCGGGACAGGGAATGAAAAACTGTTTTTT
NA	TRBV11-2	TRBD2	TRBJ2-7	CASSLVFSSGTYSYEQYF	TGTGCCAGCAGCTTAGTATTCAGCAGCGGGACCTACTCCTACGAGCAGTACTTC
NA	TRBV10-2	NA	TRBJ2-7	CASRDSGEQYF	TGCGCCAGCAGAGACAGTGGCGAGCAGTACTTC
few	TRBV6-5	TRBD1	TRBJ1-5	CASSYTNRGNNQPQHF	TGTGCCAGCAGTTACACCAACAGGGGAAACAATCAGCCCCAGCATTTT
once	TRBV6-5	NA	TRBJ1-6	CASSYRGGGSPLHF	TGTGCCAGCAGTTATAGGGGAGGGGGTTCACCCCTCCACTTT
NA	TRBV6-5	NA	TRBJ2-7	CASSRGVRQVYEQYF	TGTGCCAGCTCCCGGGGGGTTAGACAGGTTTACGAGCAGTACTTC
NA	TRBV28	NA	TRBJ1-1	CASSLGREVKAFF	TGTGCCAGCAGTTTAGGTCGTGAGGTGAAAGCTTTCTTT
NA	TRBV5-1	TRBD1	TRBJ2-7	CASSRTGGDSYEQYF	TGCGCCAGCAGCCGGACAGGGGGGGATTCCTACGAGCAGTACTTC
NA	TRBV5-1	TRBD1	TRBJ1-2	CASSLGTGVYGYTF	TGCGCCAGCAGCCTTGGGACAGGGGTCTATGGCTACACCTTC